One sample yielded the 28 T cell receptor beta chains listed below, sequenced in a study of blood T cell repertoires in COVID-19. Clones were sequenced by immunoSEQ multiplex PCR, and TCRdb holds only the in-frame ones, with some missing. The data show roughly 120,000 clones, around 74% seen once. The sequencing input was peripheral blood. The receptors here all came from a man at least 80 years old with COVID-19, enrolled during active disease.

V is TRBV5-5 and J is TRBJ2-1; TRBD2 matches at 9 bases. V trimming: 0 bases; J trimming: 2 bases; junction bases outside the gene matches: 3. The CDR3 is made up of 16 amino acids. Germline CDR1 is SGHKS and CDR2 is YYEKEE (reference sequence). The CDR3 loop reads CASSLGLAGAYNEQFF. The CDR3 DNA follows: TGTGCCAGCAGCTTGGGGTTAGCGGGAGCCTACAATGAGCAGTTCTTC.

This clone was seen a handful of times. V gene TRBV19 combines with J gene TRBJ1-1; 8 bases align to TRBD1. Germline lookup yields CDR1 LNHDA and CDR2 SQIVND (reference sequence). The J segment lost 2 bases and the V segment lost 4 bases, leaving 6 bases of the junction unmatched. The CDR3 totals 15 residues. The CDR3 reads CASSTIQGVNTEAFF. The CDR3 DNA sequence: TGTGCCAGTAGTACCATACAGGGGGTTAACACTGAAGCTTTCTTT. Based on the CDR3 plus reference TRBV19 and TRBJ1-1, the full variable domain is DGGITQSPKYLFRKEGQNVTLSCEQNLNHDAMYWYRQDPGQGLRLIYYSQIVNDFQKGDIAEGYSVSREKKESFPLTVTSAQKNPTAFYLCASSTIQGVNTEAFFGQGTRLTVV.

The chain uses TRBV11-2 and TRBJ2-7; 8 bases agree with TRBD1. V lost 4 bases, J lost 4 bases, and 6 bases stayed unmatched. The CDR3 runs to 14 residues. The germline gives CDR1 SGHAT, CDR2 FQNNGV. The CDR3 nucleotides are TGTGCCAGCAGCTCTACCAGGGGGCGGTACGAGCAGTACTTC. Its translation is CASSSTRGRYEQYF.

Turning to this clone: One junction end does not reproduce the germline sequence, and a read error may be involved. The chain recombines TRBV27 with TRBJ1-6, with D possibly being TRBD1 (6 bases). CDR1 and CDR2 from the germline V gene are MNHEY and SMNVEV (reference sequence). CDR3 size: 14 residues. CDR3 loop: CAGSTRGGWSPLHF. DNA for the CDR3: TGTGCCGGCAGTACAAGGGGGGGCTGGTCACCCCTCCACTTT.

The CDR3 reads CASSATGGTEAFF. CDR3 nucleotides: TGTGCCAGTAGTGCAACAGGGGGCACTGAAGCTTTCTTT. This sequence joins TRBV19 and TRBJ1-1; 8 positions match TRBD1. The germline CDR1 and CDR2 sequences are LNHDA and SQIVND (reference sequence). Trimming at V came to 5 bases and at J to 4 bases, leaving 3 bases not matched to a gene. The CDR3 covers 13 residues.

The V and J genes are TRBV5-6 and TRBJ2-5, with D maybe TRBD2 (5 bases). Germline V lookup: CDR1 SGHDT, CDR2 YYEEEE. The CDR3 covers 14 residues. V dropped 2 bases and J dropped 7 bases, with 15 bases sitting between them. The CDR3 sequence: CASSFRWGEGTQYF. CDR3 coding DNA: TGTGCCAGCAGCTTTCGATGGGGAGAGGGGACCCAGTACTTC.

The chain couples TRBV5-1 to TRBJ1-4, with 11 bases that match TRBD1. Germline V gene data show CDR1 as SGHRS and CDR2 as YFSETQ. The CDR3 is made up of 15 amino acids. V gave up 4 bases and J gave up 7 bases; unmatched junction bases: 6. The CDR3 spells CASSTGQGAFEKLFF. CDR3 DNA sequence: TGCGCCAGCAGCACTGGACAGGGGGCCTTTGAAAAACTGTTTTTT.

This clone came up a few times. The CDR3 DNA reads as TGTGCCAGCAGTGAAGGTCGACAGTCCTATGGCTACACCTTC. This gives the protein CASSEGRQSYGYTF. V is TRBV2 and J is TRBJ1-2, with D perhaps matching TRBD1 (5 bases). Trimming left V 1 base short and J 4 bases short, with 10 bases between. The V gene's germline CDR1 is SNHLY and CDR2 FYNNEI. The CDR3 has 14 amino acids.

The J gene is TRBJ1-6, the V gene TRBV9; 7 nucleotides match TRBD1. The CDR3 totals 17 residues. Unmatched junction bases numbered 12, after V lost 3 bases and J lost 6 bases. Germline-derived CDR1 and CDR2 are SGDLS and YYNGEE. The CDR3: CASSAVEGAPSNSPLHF. DNA of the CDR3: TGTGCCAGCAGCGCCGTGGAGGGGGCGCCGAGTAATTCACCCCTCCACTTT.

Only a few counts were recorded for this clone. The rearrangement links TRBV7-9 to TRBJ1-3; weak D call: TRBD1 (5 bases). The ends were cut back, 5 bases at V and 0 bases at J, with 23 bases in the middle. CDR1 is SEHNR and CDR2 is FQNEAQ in the germline V gene (reference sequence). The CDR3 sequence is 19 residues long. CDR3 coding DNA: TGTGCCAGCAGCCCATGGGGCCGTTCGAGCCTTTCCTCTGGAAACACCATATATTTT. Translated: CASSPWGRSSLSSGNTIYF.

This clone came up a few times. The V call is TRBV6-5, the J call TRBJ1-1; D call uncertain. The CDR3 length is 11 residues. CDR1 and CDR2 (germline): MNHEY, SVGAGI. Between the trimmed V and J ends, which lost 2 bases and 7 bases, there was a span of 5 bases. In nucleotides, the CDR3 is TGTGCCAGCAGTTACGGCTTTGAAGCTTTCTTT. Amino acids: CASSYGFEAFF.

The chain couples TRBV28 to TRBJ2-1, with 13 bases matching TRBD2. There are 17 residues in the CDR3. Trimming took 6 bases from V and 2 from J; bases not matched to a gene: 7. CDR1 MDHEN and CDR2 SYDVKM come from the germline V gene. The CDR3 is CASRLSGLAGPYNEQFF. CDR3 in DNA: TGTGCCAGCAGATTGTCGGGACTAGCGGGACCCTACAATGAGCAGTTCTTC.

The V and J genes are TRBV19 and TRBJ2-7; tentatively, D is TRBD2 (6 bases). This CDR3 region has 14 residues. The V and J ends lost 5 bases and 1 base respectively, with 12 bases between them. From germline, CDR1 is LNHDA and CDR2 SQIVND (reference sequence). DNA for the CDR3: TGTGCCAGTAGTGACCAGGCGGGGTCCTACGAGCAGTACTTC. Translated: CASSDQAGSYEQYF. Combining the CDR3 with reference TRBV19 and TRBJ2-7 gives the whole variable domain DGGITQSPKYLFRKEGQNVTLSCEQNLNHDAMYWYRQDPGQGLRLIYYSQIVNDFQKGDIAEGYSVSREKKESFPLTVTSAQKNPTAFYLCASSDQAGSYEQYFGPGTRLTVT.

This clone was counted only a few times. This chain's CDR3 is CASSSQRGTDTQYF. Here the CDR3 DNA reads TGTGCCAGCAGTAGCCAGCGGGGCACAGATACGCAGTATTTT. The gene calls are TRBV2 and TRBJ2-3; tentatively, D is TRBD2 (6 bases). V dropped 5 bases and J dropped 1 base, with 10 bases sitting between them. This CDR3 is 14 amino acids long. Germline loops: CDR1 SNHLY, CDR2 FYNNEI.

This chain connects TRBV29-1 to TRBJ2-5; weak D call: TRBD1 (5 bases). CDR1 and CDR2 from the germline V gene are SQVTM and ANQGSEA. The CDR3 sequence is 12 residues long. V was shortened by 4 bases and J by 5 bases, with 11 bases between the two germline ends. The CDR3 is CSVVRVGETQYF. Here the CDR3 DNA reads TGCAGCGTTGTCAGGGTTGGGGAGACCCAGTACTTC.

The V call is TRBV10-3, the J call TRBJ2-1, with 7 positions matching TRBD2. CDR1 ENHRY and CDR2 SYGVKD come from the germline V gene. V gave up 11 bases and J gave up 7 bases; unmatched junction bases: 8. The CDR3 contains 12 residues. The chain's CDR3 is CAASWGGNEQFF. CDR3 bases: TGTGCCGCCAGTTGGGGGGGGAATGAGCAGTTCTTC.

The CDR3: CASSSREGPNYGYTF. DNA of the CDR3: TGTGCCAGCAGTTCCCGGGAGGGTCCTAACTATGGCTACACCTTC. This chain connects TRBV27 to TRBJ1-2; D gene ambiguous. The CDR3 is made up of 15 amino acids. CDR1 is MNHEY, CDR2 SMNVEV, per germline (reference sequence). The ends were cut back, 4 bases at V and 0 bases at J, with 12 bases in the middle.

This clone is a singleton in its sample. The V gene is TRBV29-1, the J gene TRBJ2-2, with D possibly TRBD2 on 6 matching bases. Trimming shortened V by 7 bases and J by 0 bases, and 18 bases separated the two germline ends. Looked up from germline, CDR1 is SQVTM and CDR2 is ANQGSEA. This CDR3 contains 16 residues. The DNA for the CDR3 is TGCAGCGCCTTCCCCGGGACTGCCACGAACACCGGGGAGCTGTTTTTT. Translated, it gives CSAFPGTATNTGELFF.

This chain uses TRBV28 with TRBJ1-2; D perhaps matches TRBD1 (6 bases). Per the germline V gene, CDR1 is MDHEN and CDR2 is SYDVKM. The CDR3 is 12 residues long. Trimming cost V 2 bases and J 7 bases, with 8 bases left between them. CDR3 DNA: TGTGCCAGCAGTTTACAAGGGGGTGGCTACACCTTC. It specifies CASSLQGGGYTF.

The chain carries TRBV24-1 and TRBJ2-5, with D unresolved. The V and J ends lost 6 bases and 4 bases respectively, with 5 bases between them. The CDR3 sequence is 11 residues long. The germline gives CDR1 KGHDR, CDR2 SFDVKD. The CDR3 sequence is CATSLRETQYF. In DNA form, the CDR3 reads TGTGCCACCAGTCTTCGAGAGACCCAGTACTTC.

This chain links TRBV28 with TRBJ2-7, with TRBD1 matching over 7 bases. Germline assignment: CDR1 MDHEN and CDR2 SYDVKM. The trim removed 4 bases at V and 0 bases at J, leaving 15 bases unmatched. The CDR3 runs 18 residues. CDR3 sequence: CASSSPSATTGYSYEQYF. CDR3 in DNA: TGTGCCAGCAGTTCACCATCCGCGACGACAGGGTACTCCTACGAGCAGTACTTC.

The V and J genes are TRBV27 and TRBJ2-1; 8 nucleotides line up with TRBD2. Germline V gene lookup returns CDR1 MNHEY and CDR2 SMNVEV (reference sequence). V trimming: 1 base; J trimming: 6 bases; junction bases outside the gene matches: 14. CDR3 length: 18 amino acids. In DNA, the CDR3 is TGTGCCAGCAGTTTATATCCCCCCTATGAGCGGGAGCCCAATGAGCAGTTCTTC. Amino acids: CASSLYPPYEREPNEQFF.

This chain uses TRBV2 with TRBJ2-1; the match to TRBD2 covers 7 bases. The CDR3 extends over 15 amino acids. In germline, CDR1 is SNHLY, CDR2 FYNNEI. Losses at the gene ends were 3 bases for V and 3 bases for J; bases not matched to a gene: 5. CDR3 sequence (DNA): TGTGCCAGCAGTGATGAACTAGCGCTCTACAATGAGCAGTTCTTC. It is translated as CASSDELALYNEQFF.

This sequence joins TRBV28 and TRBJ1-6; D may be TRBD1 (6 bases). Germline loops: CDR1 MDHEN, CDR2 SYDVKM. There are 15 residues in the CDR3. V lost 7 bases, J lost 10 bases, and 20 bases lay in between. The CDR3 spells CASISWTASPSPLHF. In nucleotides, the CDR3 is TGTGCCAGCATATCTTGGACAGCCTCCCCCTCACCCCTCCACTTT.

This clone was recorded once. V gene TRBV6-8 combines with J gene TRBJ2-4; D gene unclear. CDR3 size: 19 residues. V lost 5 bases to trimming and J lost 8 bases, with 31 bases between them. Germline CDR1 is MNHGY and CDR2 is SAAAGT. As DNA, the CDR3 is TGTGCCAGCAGTACCCACGCCGAGCCACGTGGGTTCGACCTAGACATTCAGTACTTC. Translating gives CASSTHAEPRGFDLDIQYF.

This clone was seen once. CDR3 bases: TGTGCCAGTAGTTCCCGACAGGGGGCCGACCCTAACTATGGCTACACCTTC. Its translation: CASSSRQGADPNYGYTF. V gene TRBV19 combines with J gene TRBJ1-2; 10 bases align to TRBD1. This CDR3 contains 17 residues. Looked up from germline, CDR1 is LNHDA and CDR2 is SQIVND (reference sequence). The trim removed 5 bases at V and 0 bases at J, leaving 9 bases unmatched.

The chain is built from TRBV9 and TRBJ2-6; the match to TRBD1 covers 8 bases. The CDR3 length is 17 residues. J was trimmed by 0 bases and V by 4 bases; bases with no gene match: 6. Germline V gene sequence: CDR1 SGDLS, CDR2 YYNGEE. The CDR3 DNA follows: TGTGCCAGCAGCCCCGGGACAGGATACTCTGGGGCCAACGTCCTGACTTTC. Translating gives CASSPGTGYSGANVLTF.

The table lists this clone with a few counts. The gene calls are TRBV28 and TRBJ2-7; TRBD2 matches at 7 bases. This CDR3 contains 13 residues. Per germline, CDR1 MDHEN and CDR2 SYDVKM. Trimming removed 4 bases from V and 3 bases from J; junction bases left unmatched: 3. The CDR3 DNA follows: TGTGCCAGCAGTTCCCTAGCGGACTACGAGCAGTACTTC. Translated, it gives CASSSLADYEQYF.